The subject of this entry is one T cell receptor (beta chain). There are 16 residues in the CDR3. Germline V gene sequence: CDR1 SGHVS, CDR2 FNYEAQ. V gave up 1 base and J gave up 11 bases; unmatched junction bases: 10. This table comes from immunoSEQ multiplex PCR, and its TCRdb copy is limited to in-frame clones, with some not included. The table records about 210,000 clones, around 82% of them present only once. These data originate in a study of blood T cell repertoires in COVID-19. Whole-study context: Italy, Spain and the United States were the sources of the convalescent and acute COVID-19 samples. PBMCs, B-cell-depleted T cells, or T cells were the source of the cDNA or gDNA that made up the material.

The chain couples TRBV7-6 to TRBJ2-5; TRBD2 matches at 13 bases. Material: peripheral blood. The TCR originated in a middle-aged woman with acute or convalescent COVID-19. CDR3 in amino acids: CASSLVTSGRDPSQYF. The CDR3 DNA is TGTGCCAGCAGCTTAGTAACTAGCGGGAGGGACCCTTCGCAGTACTTC.